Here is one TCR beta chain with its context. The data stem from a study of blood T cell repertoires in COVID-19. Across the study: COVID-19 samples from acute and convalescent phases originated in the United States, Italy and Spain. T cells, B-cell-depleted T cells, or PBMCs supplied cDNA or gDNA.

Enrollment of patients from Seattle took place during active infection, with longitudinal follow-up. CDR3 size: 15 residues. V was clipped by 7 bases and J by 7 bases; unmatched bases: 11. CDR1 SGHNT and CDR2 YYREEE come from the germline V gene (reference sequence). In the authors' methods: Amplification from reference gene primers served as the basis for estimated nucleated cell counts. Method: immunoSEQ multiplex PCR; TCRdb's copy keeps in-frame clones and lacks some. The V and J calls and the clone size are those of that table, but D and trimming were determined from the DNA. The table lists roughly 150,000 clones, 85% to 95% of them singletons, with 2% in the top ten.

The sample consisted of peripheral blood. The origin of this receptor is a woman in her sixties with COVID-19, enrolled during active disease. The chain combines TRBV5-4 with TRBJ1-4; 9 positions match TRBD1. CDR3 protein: CASGGTGPESEKLFF. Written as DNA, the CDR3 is TGTGCCAGCGGTGGGACAGGGCCAGAGAGTGAAAAACTGTTTTTT.